This T cell receptor (beta chain) was identified in a study of T-cell memory formation after mild COVID-19. Study-level findings and limits: Among clones contracting day 15 to 85, CD4/CD8 was balanced, whereas later expanders leaned CD4+. Contracting CD4+ clones sat mainly in CM and EM; CD8+ in EMRA.

CDR1 is SGHRS and CDR2 is YFSETQ in the germline V gene. Trimming pared 8 bases from V and 5 bases from J, leaving 20 bases between. The CDR3 extends over 15 amino acids. TCR alpha and TCR beta cDNA libraries carrying sample barcodes and UMIs were produced by 5'RACE using constant-segment primers. TCRdb itself ran the 5' RACE reads through MiXCR, one entry per CDR3 protein. The data show approximately 570,000 distinct CDR3 sequences, about a sixth seen once. This clonotype was seen a handful of times. What it binds is not known. The receptor comes from an adult woman who had mild COVID-19 (a few samples of this study predate the infection). Cell type and time point are not known. The sequencing sample was made of PBMCs or a T cell subset sorted from them (not recorded which). V usage is TRBV5-1 and J usage is TRBJ2-1; TRBD2 might be the D (5 bases). The CDR3 here is CASHHAGGAHNEQFF. CDR3 in DNA: TGCGCCAGTCACCATGCGGGCGGAGCTCACAATGAGCAGTTCTTC.